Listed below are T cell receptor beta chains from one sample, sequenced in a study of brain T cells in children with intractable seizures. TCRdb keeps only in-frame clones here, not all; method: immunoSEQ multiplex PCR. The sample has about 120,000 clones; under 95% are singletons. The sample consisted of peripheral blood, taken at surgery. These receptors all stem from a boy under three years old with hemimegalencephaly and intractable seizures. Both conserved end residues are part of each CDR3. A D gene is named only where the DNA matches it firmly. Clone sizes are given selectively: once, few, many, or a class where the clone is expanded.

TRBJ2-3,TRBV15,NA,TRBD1,TGTGCCACCAGCAGGGGGACAGGGAGGACAGATACGCAGTATTTT,CATSRGTGRTDTQYF
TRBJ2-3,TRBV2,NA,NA,TGTGCCAGCGGGACTTCGATCACAGATACGCAGTATTTT,CASGTSITDTQYF
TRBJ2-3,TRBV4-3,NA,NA,TGCGCCAGCAGCCAAGATTCGACAGGGAGGGCTTCGAATACGCAGTATTTT,CASSQDSTGRASNTQYF
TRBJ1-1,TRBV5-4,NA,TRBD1,TGTGCCAGCAGCCCTTGGGACAGGGGCGAGGAAGCTTTCTTT,CASSPWDRGEEAFF
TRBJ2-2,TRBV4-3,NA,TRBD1,TGCGCCAGCAGCCCCGACAGGGCGGGCGCCGGGGAGCTGTTTTTT,CASSPDRAGAGELFF
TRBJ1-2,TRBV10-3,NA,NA,TGTGCCATCAGTGAGTCACCGGGGGTGAGGGGCTACACCTTC,CAISESPGVRGYTF
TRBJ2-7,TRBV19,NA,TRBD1,TGTGTCAGTGGGGCCGGGACAGGTCCCTACGAGCAGTACTTC,CVSGAGTGPYEQYF
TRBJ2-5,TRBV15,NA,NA,TGTGCCACCAGCAGAGTCCACGGGGAGACCCAGTACTTC,CATSRVHGETQYF
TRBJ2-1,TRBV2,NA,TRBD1,TGTGCCAGCAGTACACAGGGGACCCGACGCGCAGGGTACAATGAGCAGTTCTTC,CASSTQGTRRAGYNEQFF
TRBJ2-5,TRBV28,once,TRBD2,TGTGCCAGCAGTTCACCACTAGCGGGGTTTCAAGAGACCCAGTACTTC,CASSSPLAGFQETQYF
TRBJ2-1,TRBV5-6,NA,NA,TGTGCCAGCAGCCCCCGACCGGACTTAAGGGAGCAGTTCTTC,CASSPRPDLREQFF
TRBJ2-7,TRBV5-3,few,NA,TGTGCCAGAAGCTTGTGCAGGGCTTACGAGCAGTACTTC,CARSLCRAYEQYF
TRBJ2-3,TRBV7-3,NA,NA,TGTGCCAGCAGCCTAACTAGAGATACGCAGTATTTT,CASSLTRDTQYF
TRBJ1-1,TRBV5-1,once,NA,TGCGCCAGCAGCTTGTTCGGTGGCACTGAAGCTTTCTTT,CASSLFGGTEAFF
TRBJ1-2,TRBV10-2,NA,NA,TGCGCCAGCAGCGACAGCCTCTATGGCTACACCTTC,CASSDSLYGYTF
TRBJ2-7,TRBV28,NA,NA,TGTGCCAGCAGTTTAATGGGGTACGAGCAGTACTTC,CASSLMGYEQYF
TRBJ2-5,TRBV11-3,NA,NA,TGTGCCAGCACCCCCCGGCTGGAGGAGACCCAGTACTTC,CASTPRLEETQYF
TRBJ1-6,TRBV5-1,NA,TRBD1,TGCGCCAGCAGCTTGGCCTCGACAGGGGGCCCCTATTCACCCCTCCACTTT,CASSLASTGGPYSPLHF
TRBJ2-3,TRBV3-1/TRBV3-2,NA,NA,TGTGCCAGCAGCCCCGGTCTCGTGGGGTTCATGGATACGCAGTATTTT,CASSPGLVGFMDTQYF
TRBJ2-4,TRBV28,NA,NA,TGTGCCAGCAGTTTGGCGGAGGGGGCCAAAAACATTCAGTACTTC,CASSLAEGAKNIQYF
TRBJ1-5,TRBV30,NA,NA,TGTGCCTGGAGTGTGCCCAGGTTTAGCAATCAGCCCCAGCATTTT,CAWSVPRFSNQPQHF
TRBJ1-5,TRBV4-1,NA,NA,TGCGCCAGCAGCCAAGTAGTGGATCAGCCCCAGCATTTT,CASSQVVDQPQHF
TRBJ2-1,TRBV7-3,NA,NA,TGTGCCAGCAGCTTAACAGGGGGAAATGAGCAGTTCTTC,CASSLTGGNEQFF
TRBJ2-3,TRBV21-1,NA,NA,TGTGCCAGCAGCAAACAGGGGGAGGGTGGCACAGATACGCAGTATTTT,CASSKQGEGGTDTQYF
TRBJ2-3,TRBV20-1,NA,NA,TGCAGTGCTAGTCCTCGGGCCGGGACAGATACGCAGTATTTT,CSASPRAGTDTQYF
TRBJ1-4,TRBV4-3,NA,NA,TGCGCCAGCAGCCAGTGGACCTATGAAAAACTGTTTTTT,CASSQWTYEKLFF
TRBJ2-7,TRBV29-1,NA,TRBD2,TGCAGCGCCCGAAGGGGGAGCGGGAGGGCCTACGAGCAGTACTTC,CSARRGSGRAYEQYF
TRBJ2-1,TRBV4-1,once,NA,TGCGCCAGCAGCCAAGACGGATTGTACAATGAGCAGTTCTTC,CASSQDGLYNEQFF
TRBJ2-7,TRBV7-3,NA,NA,TGTGCCAGCAGCTTAATCCCCTGGGGCGAGCAGTACTTC,CASSLIPWGEQYF
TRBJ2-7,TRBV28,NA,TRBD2,TGTGCCAGCAGTTTAGAAGGGCTAGCGGGGGGCTACGAGCAGTACTTC,CASSLEGLAGGYEQYF
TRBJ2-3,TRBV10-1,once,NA,TGCGCCAGCAGTGGGAGGGGAACAGATACGCAGTATTTT,CASSGRGTDTQYF
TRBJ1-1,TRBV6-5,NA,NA,TGTGCCAGCAGTTACCCTCGTGGGCGGAACACTGAAGCTTTCTTT,CASSYPRGRNTEAFF
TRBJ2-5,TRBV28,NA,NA,TGTGCCAGCAGTTTCCCCCCGGTTAGAGGGGAGACCCAGTACTTC,CASSFPPVRGETQYF
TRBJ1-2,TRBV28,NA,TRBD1,TGTGCCAGCAGTTCTAGGACAGGGGGAATAAGCTACACCTTC,CASSSRTGGISYTF
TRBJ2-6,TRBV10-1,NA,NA,TGCGCCAGCAGTGAGTCGAACTCTGGGGCCAACGTCCTGACTTTC,CASSESNSGANVLTF
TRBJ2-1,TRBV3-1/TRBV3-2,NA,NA,TGTGCCAGCAGCCAAGAGAACTACAATGAGCAGTTCTTC,CASSQENYNEQFF
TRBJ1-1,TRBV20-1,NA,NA,TGCAGTGCTAGTTCTTTGGGGGGCGGAACCCCTCTGAACACTGAAGCTTTCTTT,CSASSLGGGTPLNTEAFF
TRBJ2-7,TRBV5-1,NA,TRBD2,TGCGCCAGCAGCTTGGAGGGACTACCAACCTACGAGCAGTACTTC,CASSLEGLPTYEQYF
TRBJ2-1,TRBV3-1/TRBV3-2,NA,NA,TGTGCCAGCAGCCTGCCGGGACTGGGGAATGAGCAGTTCTTC,CASSLPGLGNEQFF
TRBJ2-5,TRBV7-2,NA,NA,TGTGCCAGCAGCTTCGCGGAGACCCAGTACTTC,CASSFAETQYF
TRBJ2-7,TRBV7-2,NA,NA,TGTGCCAGCAGCTTACGGGGAACCTACGAGCAGTACTTC,CASSLRGTYEQYF
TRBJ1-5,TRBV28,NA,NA,TGTGCCAGCGGTACAGCTACTGATAGCAATCAGCCCCAGCATTTT,CASGTATDSNQPQHF
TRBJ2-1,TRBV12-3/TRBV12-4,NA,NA,TGTGCCAATCGAGGGGTAGCTGGGGGGCAGTTCTTC,CANRGVAGGQFF
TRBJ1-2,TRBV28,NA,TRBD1,TGTGCCAGCAGGCGAAATTCAGGGGGCCCTCGCTATGGCTACACCTTC,CASRRNSGGPRYGYTF
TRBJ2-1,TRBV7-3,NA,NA,TGTGCCAGCAGCTTAACTCCCGGGGTCAGCGAAACAGACAATGAGCAGTTCTTC,CASSLTPGVSETDNEQFF